This T cell receptor (beta chain) was documented in a study of beta chain features in type 1 diabetes. Looked up from germline, CDR1 is SGHDT and CDR2 is YYEEEE. Losses at the gene ends were 1 base for V and 3 bases for J; bases not matched to a gene: 7. This CDR3 is 15 amino acids long. This clone was counted between two and nine times. Its specificity is not known. TCRB transcripts that were expressed got sequenced, as all of the isolated RNA had been reverse transcribed. The study sequenced naive, central memory and regulatory T cell samples to an average of about 4 million reads. Only in-frame clones appear in the TCRdb table, and some are missing; sequencing was by immunoSEQ multiplex PCR. The sample yields roughly 160,000 clones, 7.8% seen once. Every donor had blood drawn once into heparin, roughly 0.11 L on average. The study's findings and limits: Type 1 diabetes patients had TCRB CDR3s that were shorter (moderately but significantly so) in all four CD4+ subsets.

The sample comprised central memory CD4+ T cells from blood. This chain links TRBV5-6 with TRBJ2-7; TRBD2 matches 7 bases. The sequence derives from a woman aged 35 to 49 with type 1 diabetes. Here the CDR3 DNA reads TGTGCCAGCAGCTTGTATGGCGGGAGCCTCTACGAGCAGTACTTC. This gives the protein CASSLYGGSLYEQYF.